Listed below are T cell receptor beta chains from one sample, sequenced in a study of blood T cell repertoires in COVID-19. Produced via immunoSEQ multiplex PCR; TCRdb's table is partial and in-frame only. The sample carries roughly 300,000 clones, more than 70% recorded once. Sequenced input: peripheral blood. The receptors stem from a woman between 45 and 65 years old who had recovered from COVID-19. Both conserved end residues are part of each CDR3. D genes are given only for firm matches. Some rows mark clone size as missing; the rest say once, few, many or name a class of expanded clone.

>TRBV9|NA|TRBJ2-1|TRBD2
CASSVAGLAAYNEQFF
TGTGCCAGCAGCGTAGCCGGGCTAGCGGCCTACAATGAGCAGTTCTTC
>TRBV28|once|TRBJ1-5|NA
CASSAGNQPQHF
TGTGCCAGCAGTGCAGGCAATCAGCCCCAGCATTTT
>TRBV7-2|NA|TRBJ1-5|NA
CASSLGGGRGNQPQHF
TGTGCCAGCAGCTTAGGGGGAGGCAGGGGCAATCAGCCCCAGCATTTT
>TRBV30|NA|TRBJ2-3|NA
CAWSALPPGNTQYF
TGTGCCTGGAGTGCTCTCCCTCCGGGGAATACGCAGTATTTT
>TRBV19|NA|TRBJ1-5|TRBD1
CASSIGQGYQPQHF
TGTGCCAGTAGTATAGGACAGGGGTATCAGCCCCAGCATTTT
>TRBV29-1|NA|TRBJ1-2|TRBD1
CSVDPGTGLSYTF
TGCAGCGTTGACCCCGGGACAGGTCTAAGCTACACCTTC
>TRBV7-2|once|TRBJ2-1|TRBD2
CASSSRTSGTYNEQFF
TGTGCCAGCAGCTCCCGGACTAGCGGGACTTACAATGAGCAGTTCTTC
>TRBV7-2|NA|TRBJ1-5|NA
CASSLGRQPNQPQHF
TGTGCCAGCAGCTTAGGGAGACAGCCTAATCAGCCCCAGCATTTT
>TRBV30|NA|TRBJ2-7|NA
CAWSSHNEQYF
TGTGCCTGGAGTTCCCACAACGAGCAGTACTTC
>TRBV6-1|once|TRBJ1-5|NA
CASSEEGISNQPQHF
TGTGCCAGCAGTGAGGAGGGGATTAGCAATCAGCCCCAGCATTTT